The sequence of this T cell receptor (beta chain) was determined in a study of T cell changes during pregnancy in multiple sclerosis. Some clones are missing from TCRdb's copy, which holds only in-frame ones; the method was immunoSEQ multiplex PCR. The sample holds tens of thousands of clones, approximately 90% seen once. J was trimmed by 5 bases and V by 2 bases; bases with no gene match: 6. Germline V lookup: CDR1 PRHDT, CDR2 FYEKMQ (reference sequence). The CDR3 loop spans 15 amino acids. This TCR was sampled from a female donor in good health, enrolled as a control in a pregnancy study. The genes are TRBV13 and TRBJ2-1; 7 bases are a match to TRBD2. The source was CD4+ T cells from peripheral blood mononuclear cells, collected in the second trimester of pregnancy. The CDR3, as DNA: TGTGCCAGCAGCTTATATATCCGGGGGGACAATGAGCAGTTCTTC. The encoded protein is CASSLYIRGDNEQFF.